This TCR beta chain was sequenced for a study of regulatory T cells in long-lasting Graves disease. Study-level points and caveats: Shared public clonotypes totalled fewer than 3,000 in persistent patients, compared with about 930 in new patients.

The CDR3 loop spans 13 amino acids. Germline CDR1 and CDR2: MDHEN and SYDVKM. V gave up 7 bases and J gave up 7 bases, with 13 bases separating them. Arm-PCR of CDR3 regions and iRepertoire HTBI primers were used to build TCR beta libraries. TCRdb reanalysed the multiplex PCR reads using MiXCR and keeps one entry per CDR3 protein. The sample carries approximately 350,000 distinct CDR3 sequences, approximately 12% recorded once. The sample holds many counts of this clonotype. Its antigen is currently unknown. Time point defined: newly diagnosed GD, antithyroid drugs for less than 3 months. There was RNA extracted from PBMCs, and the TCR library was made from it. These data were also reused for a study on T cells in Graves' hyperthyroidism and ophthalmopathy.

The sample in question was peripheral blood mononuclear cells (PBMCs), obtained at new diagnosis, from a patient treated with antithyroid drugs. The J gene is TRBJ1-4, the V gene TRBV28, with D perhaps TRBD1 (6 bases). The clonotype originates from a young woman with Graves disease. The CDR3 DNA sequence: TGTGCCAGCACCCTGGGGGGCAGTGAAAAACTGTTTTTT. Residues: CASTLGGSEKLFF.